The 26 T cell receptor beta chains below come from one sample, sequenced in a study of blood T cells in healthy people across ages. Primed by a sample-barcoded 5' primer and a J-beta primer mix, a second PCR proceeded for 7 to 11 cycles. MiXCR was run by TCRdb on the 5' RACE reads, yielding one entry per CDR3 protein. This repertoire shows 710,000 or so distinct CDR3 sequences, about a fifth found once; its top ten account for approximately 20%. The sequenced sample was blood. Receptors originate from a man between 65 and 85 years old in good health.

The CDR3 here is CASSQEGTGVWYEQYF. The CDR3 bases are TGCGCCAGCAGCCAAGAGGGGACAGGGGTCTGGTACGAGCAGTACTTC. The V gene is TRBV4-1, the J gene TRBJ2-7; TRBD1 matches at 10 bases. This CDR3 is 16 amino acids long. CDR1 and CDR2 from the germline V gene are MGHRA and YSYEKL. The junction had 6 bases not matched to a gene; V was cut back by 0 bases and J by 4 bases.

The chain combines TRBV7-8 with TRBJ2-7; TRBD2 aligns across 14 bases. CDR1 SGHVS and CDR2 FQNEAQ come from the germline V gene. The CDR3 spans 17 residues. After removal of 4 bases from V and 4 bases from J, the junction contained 9 bases not matched to a gene. This chain's CDR3 is CASSSRSGTSGGYEQYF. The DNA for the CDR3 is TGTGCCAGCAGCTCCCGAAGTGGGACTAGCGGGGGATACGAGCAGTACTTC. Combining the CDR3 with reference TRBV7-8 and TRBJ2-7 gives the whole variable domain GAGVSQSPRYKVAKRGQDVALRCDPISGHVSLFWYQQALGQGPEFLTYFQNEAQLDKSGLPSDRFFAERPEGSVSTLKIQRTQQEDSAVYLCASSSRSGTSGGYEQYFGPGTRLTVT.

This rearrangement joins TRBV5-1 to TRBJ2-1, with no clear D. V gave up 1 base and J gave up 8 bases, with 4 bases separating them. Looked up from germline, CDR1 is SGHRS and CDR2 is YFSETQ. The CDR3 is made up of 11 amino acids. The CDR3 loop reads CASSLWHEQFF. DNA of the CDR3: TGCGCCAGCAGCTTGTGGCATGAGCAGTTCTTC.

The chain carries TRBV19 and TRBJ1-2, with D possibly TRBD1 on 5 matching bases. V shed 6 bases and J shed 2 bases, with 16 bases lying between them. CDR3 length equals 15 residues. Germline loops: CDR1 LNHDA, CDR2 SQIVND (reference sequence). CDR3 sequence: CASRAGQGPNYGYTF. CDR3 in DNA: TGTGCCAGTAGGGCCGGGCAGGGCCCAAACTATGGCTACACCTTC.

With regard to this clonotype: One end of the junction fails to match germline, which may point to a read error. The chain carries TRBV24-1 and TRBJ1-1; D is uncertain. The germline V gene has CDR1 KGHDR and CDR2 SFDVKD. There are 13 residues in the CDR3. The CDR3 bases are TGTGCCACCAGTTCCCAGCTGAACGCTGAAGCTTTCTTT. This encodes CATSSQLNAEAFF.

This clonotype was seen a few times. The CDR3 spells CASRTDREWDGYTF. Here the CDR3 DNA reads TGTGCCAGCAGGACGGACAGGGAGTGGGATGGCTACACCTTC. This sequence joins TRBV12-3 or TRBV12-4 and TRBJ1-2; 8 bases agree with TRBD1. Trimming took 6 bases from V and 6 from J; bases not matched to a gene: 9. This CDR3 has 14 amino acids.

This chain uses TRBV12-3 or TRBV12-4 with TRBJ1-2; D gene unclear. The CDR3 is made up of 16 amino acids. The germline V and J ends were trimmed by 4 bases and 4 bases, with 19 bases remaining between them. The DNA for the CDR3 is TGTGCCAGCAGTTCTCGAGAGGAGGAGGCCGGCTATGGCTACACCTTC. The encoded protein is CASSSREEEAGYGYTF.

This chain joins TRBV19 and TRBJ1-6; D might be TRBD1 (6 bases). V was clipped by 0 bases and J by 6 bases, with 12 bases between them. CDR1 and CDR2 (germline): LNHDA, SQIVND (reference sequence). This CDR3 has 16 residues. Written as DNA, the CDR3 is TGTGCCAGTAGTATAGAGGGACACTACTCTAATTCACCCCTCCACTTT. Amino acids: CASSIEGHYSNSPLHF.

V usage is TRBV7-3 and J usage is TRBJ2-3; D is perhaps TRBD2 (5 bases). The V end was cut by 4 bases, the J end by 4 bases, with 9 bases between. Germline V gives CDR1 SGHTA, CDR2 FQGTGA. This CDR3 contains 13 residues. The CDR3 sequence is CASSSSGSDTQYF. In DNA form, the CDR3 reads TGTGCCAGCAGCTCGAGCGGTTCAGATACGCAGTATTTT.

This clonotype was counted a few times. The chain uses TRBV14 and TRBJ2-3, with D hard to call. Germline CDR1 is SGHDN and CDR2 is FVKESK. The CDR3 is 11 amino acids. The ends were cut back, 1 base at V and 8 bases at J, with 4 bases in the middle. CDR3 region: CASSQVRTQYF. For the CDR3, the DNA is TGTGCCAGCAGCCAAGTACGTACGCAGTATTTT.

Concerning this clonotype itself: At one end the junction does not follow the germline gene, possibly because of a read error. The V call is TRBV20-1, the J call TRBJ2-5; D gene uncertain. This CDR3 spans 13 amino acids. The germline CDR1 and CDR2 sequences are DFQATT and SNEGSKA (reference sequence). Here the CDR3 reads CSASGFDQETRYF. CDR3 DNA sequence: TGCAGTGCTAGTGGTTTCGACCAAGAGACCCGGTACTTC.

This chain links TRBV5-1 with TRBJ1-5; a weak D match, TRBD1 (5 bases). This CDR3 is built from 15 residues. Germline V CDR1 and CDR2: SGHRS, YFSETQ. Deletions cut 4 bases from V and 0 bases from J, with 11 bases between. Here the CDR3 reads CASSPDGGSNQPQHF. The CDR3 DNA follows: TGCGCCAGCAGCCCCGACGGGGGTAGCAATCAGCCCCAGCATTTT.

The chain carries TRBV20-1 and TRBJ1-2, with 9 bases identical to TRBD1. The CDR3 extends over 12 amino acids. V was clipped by 4 bases and J by 7 bases; unmatched bases: 4. From germline, CDR1 is DFQATT and CDR2 SNEGSKA (reference sequence). The CDR3 nucleotides are TGCAGTGCTACTCCGGGACAGGGTGGCTACACCTTC. Residues: CSATPGQGGYTF.

This clonotype was counted a few times. The V and J genes are TRBV20-1 and TRBJ1-5; D possibly corresponds to TRBD1 (6 bases). V shed 4 bases and J shed 6 bases, with 13 bases lying between them. This CDR3 region has 13 residues. Germline CDR1 is DFQATT and CDR2 is SNEGSKA (reference sequence). For the CDR3, the DNA is TGCAGTGCTATGAGGGGGGTCGGTCAGCCCCAGCATTTT. The encoded protein is CSAMRGVGQPQHF.

This chain links TRBV14 with TRBJ2-5; TRBD1 might be the D (5 bases). The CDR3 spans 15 residues. Germline V CDR1 and CDR2: SGHDN, FVKESK. V gave up 2 bases and J gave up 2 bases, with 12 bases separating them. The CDR3 coding sequence is TGTGCCAGCAGCCAAAGGTCACAGGCGCAAGAGACCCAGTACTTC. Protein: CASSQRSQAQETQYF.

This chain joins TRBV7-2 and TRBJ2-1; 8 bases match TRBD1. The CDR3 has 15 amino acids. The V and J ends lost 4 bases and 2 bases, in that order; junction bases with no gene match: 4. Germline V CDR1 and CDR2: SGHTA, FQGNSA. The DNA of the CDR3 is TGTGCCAGCAGCTATGACAGGGGAGCCTACAATGAGCAGTTCTTC. As protein: CASSYDRGAYNEQFF.

This chain joins TRBV5-6 and TRBJ2-1, with TRBD2 matching 8 bases. Germline values: CDR1 SGHDT, CDR2 YYEEEE. The CDR3 spans 17 residues. V lost 3 bases, J lost 1 base, and 9 bases stayed unmatched. CDR3 in amino acids: CASSSHSGARSYNEQFF. The CDR3 DNA follows: TGTGCCAGCAGCTCGCATAGCGGGGCCCGATCCTACAATGAGCAGTTCTTC.

This clonotype occurred once. The chain uses TRBV15 and TRBJ1-2; 9 bases agree with TRBD1. The trim removed 0 bases at V and 5 bases at J, leaving 4 bases unmatched. The CDR3 length is 15 residues. CDR1 and CDR2 from the germline V gene are LNHNV and YYDKDF (reference sequence). The CDR3: CATSRDKGQGYGYTF. The CDR3 nucleotides read TGTGCCACCAGCAGAGATAAGGGACAGGGATATGGCTACACCTTC. Looking up the rest from reference TRBV15 and TRBJ1-2 gives the full variable domain: DAMVIQNPRYQVTQFGKPVTLSCSQTLNHNVMYWYQQKSSQAPKLLFHYYDKDFNNEADTPDNFQSRRPNTSFCFLDIRSPGLGDTAMYLCATSRDKGQGYGYTFGSGTRLTVV.

This clonotype appeared a few times. The gene calls are TRBV6-5 and TRBJ1-2, with 7 bases aligning to TRBD1. The CDR3 has 12 amino acids. Germline trimming cut 5 bases from V and 7 bases from J; bases unmatched to any gene: 4. Germline V gene sequence: CDR1 MNHEY, CDR2 SVGAGI. The CDR3 here is CASSTTGFGYTF. The CDR3 bases are TGTGCCAGCAGTACGACAGGGTTTGGCTACACCTTC.

This clonotype was seen only a few times. This rearrangement joins TRBV20-1 to TRBJ1-2; D unresolved. The CDR3 covers 15 residues. V was cut by 1 base and J by 2 bases, with 14 bases left in between. CDR1 DFQATT and CDR2 SNEGSKA come from the germline V gene (reference sequence). The CDR3 DNA is TGCAGTGCTAGAGGTCATCTGGGAACCAACTATGGCTACACCTTC. This sequence encodes CSARGHLGTNYGYTF.

In this sample, this clonotype turned up a few times. The chain joins TRBV20-1 to TRBJ2-1; 8 bases are a match to TRBD2. Germline loops: CDR1 DFQATT, CDR2 SNEGSKA (reference sequence). The trim removed 7 bases at V and 7 bases at J, leaving 6 bases unmatched. The CDR3 is 12 residues long. The CDR3 sequence: CSVGGVGNEQFF. In DNA form, the CDR3 reads TGCAGTGTCGGGGGGGTAGGAAATGAGCAGTTCTTC.

The chain carries TRBV7-2 and TRBJ1-4; 7 bases line up with TRBD1. The germline V gene encodes CDR1 SGHTA and CDR2 FQGNSA. The CDR3 runs to 15 residues. V lost 3 bases and J lost 4; bases outside the gene matches: 5. CDR3: CASSLPGQDNEKLFF. The CDR3 DNA reads as TGTGCCAGCAGCTTGCCCGGACAGGATAATGAAAAACTGTTTTTT.

This sequence joins TRBV5-1 and TRBJ1-2; no reliable D call. CDR1 and CDR2 from the germline V gene are SGHRS and YFSETQ. This CDR3 region has 13 residues. V dropped 4 bases and J dropped 8 bases, with 15 bases sitting between them. This CDR3 is CASSVGESGGYTF. Here the CDR3 DNA reads TGCGCCAGCAGCGTTGGGGAATCGGGCGGCTACACCTTC.

This clonotype was counted only a few times. The V call is TRBV20-1, the J call TRBJ2-3; D unresolved. CDR3 size: 13 residues. Germline V gives CDR1 DFQATT, CDR2 SNEGSKA (reference sequence). The V end was cut by 1 base, the J end by 5 bases, with 10 bases between. The CDR3 spells CSARATAGDTQYF. The CDR3 DNA follows: TGCAGTGCTAGAGCAACGGCTGGAGATACGCAGTATTTT.

This clonotype was found a few times. V usage is TRBV3-1 and J usage is TRBJ1-3; tentatively, D is TRBD1 (5 bases). Trimming took 3 bases from V and 0 from J, leaving 15 bases between them. CDR3 size: 17 residues. CDR1 LGHDT and CDR2 YNNKEL come from the germline V gene (reference sequence). CDR3 amino acids: CASSHTGGRSSGNTIYF. In DNA form, the CDR3 reads TGTGCCAGCAGCCACACCGGGGGACGCTCCTCTGGAAACACCATATATTTT.

This clonotype was seen a few times. The V gene is TRBV5-5, the J gene TRBJ2-5; D gene uncertain. The DNA end is more similar to TRBJ2-7, so the J call may be wrong. The germline CDR1 and CDR2 sequences are SGHKS and YYEKEE (reference sequence). This CDR3 has 13 residues. The CDR3 here is CASSVQTLSEQYV. The CDR3 DNA is TGTGCCAGCAGCGTCCAAACTCTCTCCGAGCAGTACGTC.